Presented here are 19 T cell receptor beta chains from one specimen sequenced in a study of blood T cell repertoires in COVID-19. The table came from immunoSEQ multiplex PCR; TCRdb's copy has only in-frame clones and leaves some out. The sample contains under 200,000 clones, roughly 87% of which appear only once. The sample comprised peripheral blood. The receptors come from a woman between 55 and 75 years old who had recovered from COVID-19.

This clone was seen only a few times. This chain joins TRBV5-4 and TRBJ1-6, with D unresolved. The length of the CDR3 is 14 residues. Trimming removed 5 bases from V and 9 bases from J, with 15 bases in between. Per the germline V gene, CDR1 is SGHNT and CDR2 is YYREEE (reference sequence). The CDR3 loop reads CASRSLPGVSPLHF. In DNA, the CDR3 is TGTGCCAGCAGAAGCCTGCCCGGGGTTTCACCCCTCCACTTT.

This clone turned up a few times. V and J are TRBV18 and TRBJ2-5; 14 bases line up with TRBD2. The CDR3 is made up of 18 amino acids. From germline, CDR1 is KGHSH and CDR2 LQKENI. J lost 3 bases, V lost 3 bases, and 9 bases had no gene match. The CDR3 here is CASSPRLAGGREEETQYF. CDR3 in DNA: TGTGCCAGCTCACCTCGACTAGCGGGGGGGCGGGAAGAAGAGACCCAGTACTTC.

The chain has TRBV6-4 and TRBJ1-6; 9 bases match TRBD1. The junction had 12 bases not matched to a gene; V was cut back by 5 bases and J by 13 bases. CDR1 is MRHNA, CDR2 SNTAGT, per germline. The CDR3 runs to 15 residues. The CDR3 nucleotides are TGTGCCAGCAGTACCCGGACAGGGGCTAGGGTTCCCCTCCACTTT. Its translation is CASSTRTGARVPLHF.

In DNA form, the CDR3 reads TGTGCCAGCAGCCCCACTTCCGGGGCGGGGAAGACCCAGTACTTC. It specifies CASSPTSGAGKTQYF. The chain is built from TRBV27 and TRBJ2-5; D possibly corresponds to TRBD2 (6 bases). This CDR3 has 15 amino acids. The germline gives CDR1 MNHEY, CDR2 SMNVEV (reference sequence). Deletions cut 6 bases from V and 6 bases from J, with 20 bases between.

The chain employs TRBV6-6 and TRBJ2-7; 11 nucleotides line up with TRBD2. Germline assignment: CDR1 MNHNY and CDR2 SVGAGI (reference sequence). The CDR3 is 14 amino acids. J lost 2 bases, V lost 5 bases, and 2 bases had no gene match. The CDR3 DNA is TGTGCCAGCAGTACTAGCGGGGGTACCTACGAGCAGTACTTC. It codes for CASSTSGGTYEQYF.

CDR3 sequence reads: CASRSTGNQPQHF. The CDR3 DNA reads as TGTGCCAGCAGATCAACAGGCAATCAGCCCCAGCATTTT. The J gene is TRBJ1-5, the V gene TRBV28, with D uncertain. Germline V gene lookup returns CDR1 MDHEN and CDR2 SYDVKM. Trimming shortened V by 6 bases and J by 2 bases, and 8 bases separated the two germline ends. The CDR3 contains 13 residues.

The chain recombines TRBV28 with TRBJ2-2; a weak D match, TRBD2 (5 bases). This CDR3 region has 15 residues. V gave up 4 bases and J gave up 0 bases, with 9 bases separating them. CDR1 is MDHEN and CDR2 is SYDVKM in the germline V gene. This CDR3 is CASSSRTSNTGELFF. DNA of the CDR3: TGTGCCAGCAGTTCCCGGACTTCGAACACCGGGGAGCTGTTTTTT.

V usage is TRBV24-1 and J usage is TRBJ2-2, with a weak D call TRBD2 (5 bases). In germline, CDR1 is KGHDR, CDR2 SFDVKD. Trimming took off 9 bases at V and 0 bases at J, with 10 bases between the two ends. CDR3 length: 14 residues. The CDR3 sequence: CATEGSANTGELFF. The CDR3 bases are TGTGCCACCGAGGGCAGCGCGAACACCGGGGAGCTGTTTTTT.

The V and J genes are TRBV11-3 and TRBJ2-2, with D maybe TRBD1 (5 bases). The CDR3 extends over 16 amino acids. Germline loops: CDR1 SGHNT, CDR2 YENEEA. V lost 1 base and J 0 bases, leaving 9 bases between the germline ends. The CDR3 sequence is CASSLGETANTGELFF. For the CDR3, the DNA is TGTGCCAGCAGCTTAGGCGAGACAGCGAACACCGGGGAGCTGTTTTTT.

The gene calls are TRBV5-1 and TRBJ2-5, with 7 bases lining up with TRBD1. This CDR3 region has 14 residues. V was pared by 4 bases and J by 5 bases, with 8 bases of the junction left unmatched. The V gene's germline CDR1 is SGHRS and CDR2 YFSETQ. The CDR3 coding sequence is TGCGCCAGCAGCCTGGGACAGCCGGCTGAGACCCAGTACTTC. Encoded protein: CASSLGQPAETQYF.

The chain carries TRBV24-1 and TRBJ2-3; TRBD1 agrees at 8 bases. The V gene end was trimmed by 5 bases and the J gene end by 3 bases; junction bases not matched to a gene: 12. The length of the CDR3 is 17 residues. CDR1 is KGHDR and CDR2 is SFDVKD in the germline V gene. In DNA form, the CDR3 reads TGTGCCACCAGTGTTCCCAGAAAGACAGGGGCGACAGATACGCAGTATTTT. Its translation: CATSVPRKTGATDTQYF.

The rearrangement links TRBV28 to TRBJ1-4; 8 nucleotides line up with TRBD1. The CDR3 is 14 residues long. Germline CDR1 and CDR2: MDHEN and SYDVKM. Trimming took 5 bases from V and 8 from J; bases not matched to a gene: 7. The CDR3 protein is CASSITGGPEKLFF. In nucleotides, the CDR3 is TGTGCCAGCAGTATCACAGGGGGTCCAGAAAAACTGTTTTTT.

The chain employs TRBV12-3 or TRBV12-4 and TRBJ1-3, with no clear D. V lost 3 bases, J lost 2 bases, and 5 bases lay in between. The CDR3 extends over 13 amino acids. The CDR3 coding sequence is TGTGCCAGCAGTTTTGCGGCTGGAAACACCATATATTTT. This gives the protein CASSFAAGNTIYF.

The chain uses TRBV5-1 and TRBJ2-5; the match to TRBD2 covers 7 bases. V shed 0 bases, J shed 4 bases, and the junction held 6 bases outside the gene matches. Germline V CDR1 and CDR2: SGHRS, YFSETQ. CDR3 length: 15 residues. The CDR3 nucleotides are TGCGCCAGCAGCTTGGAGGGAGGGGAAGGAGAGACCCAGTACTTC. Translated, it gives CASSLEGGEGETQYF. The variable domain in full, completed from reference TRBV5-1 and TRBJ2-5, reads KAGVTQTPRYLIKTRGQQVTLSCSPISGHRSVSWYQQTPGQGLQFLFEYFSETQRNKGNFPGRFSGRQFSNSRSEMNVSTLELGDSALYLCASSLEGGEGETQYFGPGTRLLVL.

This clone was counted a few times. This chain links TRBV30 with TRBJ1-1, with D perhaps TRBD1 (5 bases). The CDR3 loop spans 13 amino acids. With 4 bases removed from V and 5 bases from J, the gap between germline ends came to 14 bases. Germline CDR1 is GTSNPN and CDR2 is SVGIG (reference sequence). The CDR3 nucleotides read TGTGCCTGGACCGGGCAGGGTTATACTGAAGCTTTCTTT. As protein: CAWTGQGYTEAFF.

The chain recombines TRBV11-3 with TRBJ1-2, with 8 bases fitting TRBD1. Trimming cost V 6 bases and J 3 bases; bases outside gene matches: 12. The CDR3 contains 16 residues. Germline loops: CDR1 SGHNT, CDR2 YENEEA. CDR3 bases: TGTGCCAGCAGAACACCCCCAGGGGGCATGTACTATGGCTACACCTTC. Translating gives CASRTPPGGMYYGYTF.

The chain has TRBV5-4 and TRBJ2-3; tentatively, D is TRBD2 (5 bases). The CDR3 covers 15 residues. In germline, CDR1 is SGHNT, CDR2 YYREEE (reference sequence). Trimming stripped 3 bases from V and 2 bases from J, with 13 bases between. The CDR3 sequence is CASSSGLDSTDTQYF. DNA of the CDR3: TGTGCCAGCAGCTCCGGGTTGGACTCCACAGATACGCAGTATTTT.

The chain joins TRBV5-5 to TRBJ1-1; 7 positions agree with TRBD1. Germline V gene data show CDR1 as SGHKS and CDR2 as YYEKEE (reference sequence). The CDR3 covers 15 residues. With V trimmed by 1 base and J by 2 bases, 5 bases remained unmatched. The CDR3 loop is CASSLWTGTNTEAFF. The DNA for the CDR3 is TGTGCCAGCAGCTTGTGGACAGGAACCAACACTGAAGCTTTCTTT.

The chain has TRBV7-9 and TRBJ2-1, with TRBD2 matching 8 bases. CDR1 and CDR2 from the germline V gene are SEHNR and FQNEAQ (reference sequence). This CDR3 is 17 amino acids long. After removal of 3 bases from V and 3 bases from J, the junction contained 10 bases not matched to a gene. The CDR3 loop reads CASSFSGTRINYNEQFF. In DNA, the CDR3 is TGTGCCAGCAGCTTCTCCGGGACTAGAATAAACTACAATGAGCAGTTCTTC.